This TCR beta chain was recovered during a study of blood T cell repertoires in COVID-19. At the level of the study: Samples representing acute and convalescent COVID-19 were sourced from the United States, Italy and Spain. Sources were T cells, B-cell-depleted T cells, or PBMCs; the material itself was cDNA or gDNA.

J gave up 2 bases and V 5 bases, and 8 bases lay outside the gene matches. CDR3 length equals 16 residues. Germline V gives CDR1 SQVTM, CDR2 ANQGSEA. The authors' processing: Amplification of reference gene primers was used by the study to estimate nucleated cell counts. Profiling relied on immunoSEQ multiplex PCR, and the TCRdb table lists in-frame clones only, not all of them. That table gives V, J and clone size, and the DNA gave D and trimming. Of 50,000 to 65,000 clones listed, roughly 86% are singletons. The genes are TRBV29-1 and TRBJ2-1, with 11 bases that match TRBD2. The source is a man aged 45-65 years with active COVID-19. Specimen: peripheral blood. The CDR3 reads CSVLIRLAGTYNEQFF. As DNA, the CDR3 is TGCAGCGTTTTAATCCGACTAGCGGGGACCTACAATGAGCAGTTCTTC.